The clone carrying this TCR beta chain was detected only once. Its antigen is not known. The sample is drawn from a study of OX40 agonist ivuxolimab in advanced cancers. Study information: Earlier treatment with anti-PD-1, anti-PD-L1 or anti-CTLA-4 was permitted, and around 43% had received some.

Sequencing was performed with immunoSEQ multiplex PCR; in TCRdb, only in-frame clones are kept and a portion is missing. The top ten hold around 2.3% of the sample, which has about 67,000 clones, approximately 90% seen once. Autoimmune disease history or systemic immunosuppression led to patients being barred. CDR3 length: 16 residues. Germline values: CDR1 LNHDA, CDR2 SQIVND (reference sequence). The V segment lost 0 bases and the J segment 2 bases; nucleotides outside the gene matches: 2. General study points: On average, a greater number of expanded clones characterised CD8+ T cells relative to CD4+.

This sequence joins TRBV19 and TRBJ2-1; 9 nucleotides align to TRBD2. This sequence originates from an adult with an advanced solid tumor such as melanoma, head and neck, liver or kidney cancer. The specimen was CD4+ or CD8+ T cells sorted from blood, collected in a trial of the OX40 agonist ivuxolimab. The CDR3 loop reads CASSIERTSAYNEQFF. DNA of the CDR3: TGTGCCAGTAGTATAGAACGGACTAGCGCCTACAATGAGCAGTTCTTC.